Shown below are 30 T cell receptor beta chains from a single sample sequenced in a study of blood T cell repertoires in COVID-19. The table came from immunoSEQ multiplex PCR; TCRdb's copy has only in-frame clones and leaves some out. The sample shows about 120,000 clones, 78% of them seen only once. The sample consisted of peripheral blood. These receptors all come from a man between 65 and 85 years old with acute or convalescent COVID-19.

The gene calls are TRBV30 and TRBJ1-3; D possibly corresponds to TRBD1 (5 bases). V was pared by 4 bases and J by 0 bases, with 13 bases between. The CDR3 is 15 amino acids. Germline CDR1 reads GTSNPN; CDR2 reads SVGIG (reference sequence). The CDR3 loop is CAWTWGGSSGNTIYF. DNA of the CDR3: TGTGCCTGGACGTGGGGGGGAAGCTCTGGAAACACCATATATTTT.

The gene calls are TRBV14 and TRBJ2-5; D is undetermined. Trimming pared 3 bases from V and 0 bases from J, leaving 5 bases between. This CDR3 is built from 13 residues. Germline CDR1 reads SGHDN; CDR2 reads FVKESK. Here the CDR3 reads CASSQLNQETQYF. CDR3 coding DNA: TGTGCCAGCAGCCAGCTAAACCAAGAGACCCAGTACTTC.

This chain links TRBV7-2 with TRBJ1-2; tentatively, D is TRBD1 (5 bases). The V and J ends lost 4 bases and 0 bases respectively, with 12 bases between them. The CDR3 contains 15 residues. Germline-derived CDR1 and CDR2 are SGHTA and FQGNSA. The CDR3 spells CASSSSGLTNYGYTF. CDR3 in DNA: TGTGCCAGCAGCTCCTCGGGACTTACTAACTATGGCTACACCTTC.

V is TRBV27 and J is TRBJ2-7; TRBD2 agrees at 7 bases. The V segment lost 4 bases and the J segment 0 bases; nucleotides outside the gene matches: 6. Looked up from germline, CDR1 is MNHEY and CDR2 is SMNVEV (reference sequence). The CDR3 has 15 residues. CDR3 sequence: CASSWGGRRSYEQYF. In nucleotides, the CDR3 is TGTGCCAGCAGTTGGGGGGGACGCCGCTCCTACGAGCAGTACTTC.

The chain employs TRBV6-6 and TRBJ1-2; no firm D call. The V and J ends lost 2 bases and 4 bases respectively, with 8 bases between them. The germline CDR1 and CDR2 sequences are MNHNY and SVGAGI (reference sequence). The CDR3 has 13 residues. The CDR3 DNA is TGTGCCAGCAGTTACGGGCAGGCCTATGGCTACACCTTC. This gives the protein CASSYGQAYGYTF.

This chain links TRBV5-8 with TRBJ2-3; 10 nucleotides agree with TRBD1. Germline assignment: CDR1 SGHTS and CDR2 YDEGEE. The CDR3 runs to 15 residues. V trimming: 3 bases; J trimming: 3 bases; junction bases outside the gene matches: 4. In nucleotides, the CDR3 is TGTGCCAGCAGCTCGCCGGGACAGGGGACAGATACGCAGTATTTT. This sequence encodes CASSSPGQGTDTQYF.

The chain is built from TRBV18 and TRBJ1-4, with D unclear. The germline V gene has CDR1 KGHSH and CDR2 LQKENI. V was pared by 6 bases and J by 3 bases, with 8 bases between. The CDR3 extends over 13 amino acids. CDR3 protein: CASSRGSNEKLFF. CDR3 nucleotide sequence: TGTGCCAGCTCGAGAGGGTCTAATGAAAAACTGTTTTTT.

This clone came up once. The gene calls are TRBV5-6 and TRBJ2-2, with TRBD1 identical over 10 bases. This CDR3 is built from 15 residues. Germline lookup yields CDR1 SGHDT and CDR2 YYEEEE. The junction had 5 bases not matched to a gene; V was cut back by 3 bases and J by 6 bases. The CDR3 DNA follows: TGTGCCAGCAGCTCTCTGGGGACAGGGGCCGGGGAGCTGTTTTTT. It codes for CASSSLGTGAGELFF.

With regard to this clone: Other nucleotide sequences from this sample produce the same CDR3. This rearrangement joins TRBV5-1 to TRBJ1-2, with D possibly TRBD1 on 6 matching bases. The CDR3 covers 13 residues. Germline assignment: CDR1 SGHRS and CDR2 YFSETQ. Trimming removed 2 bases at V and 3 bases at J, with 8 bases between. The CDR3 DNA follows: TGCGCCAGCAGCTTTTCAGGGGACTATGGCTACACCTTC. Its protein product is CASSFSGDYGYTF.

V and J are TRBV7-2 and TRBJ1-2; D may be TRBD1 (6 bases). V lost 5 bases to trimming and J lost 4 bases, with 17 bases between them. CDR3 length: 15 amino acids. Germline V gives CDR1 SGHTA, CDR2 FQGNSA. In DNA, the CDR3 is TGTGCCAGCAGCACCAGTCCCGGGACACTCTATGGCTACACCTTC. Translating it yields CASSTSPGTLYGYTF.

The gene calls are TRBV7-9 and TRBJ1-6; D gene unclear. CDR3 size: 14 residues. The germline gives CDR1 SEHNR, CDR2 FQNEAQ (reference sequence). V lost 3 bases to trimming and J lost 13 bases, with 16 bases between them. CDR3 region: CASSFRREESPLHF. The DNA of the CDR3 is TGTGCCAGCAGCTTTCGGAGGGAAGAGAGCCCCCTCCACTTT.

The chain combines TRBV5-4 with TRBJ2-2, with D possibly matching TRBD2 (5 bases). Trimming pared 2 bases from V and 0 bases from J, leaving 14 bases between. Germline CDR1 reads SGHNT; CDR2 reads YYREEE (reference sequence). The CDR3 covers 17 residues. CDR3 nucleotides: TGTGCCAGCAGCTTCCGTCGGACTGGAACGAACACCGGGGAGCTGTTTTTT. This sequence encodes CASSFRRTGTNTGELFF.

The chain joins TRBV5-4 to TRBJ2-2; 9 nucleotides align to TRBD1. Germline V lookup: CDR1 SGHNT, CDR2 YYREEE (reference sequence). V was clipped by 6 bases and J by 3 bases; unmatched bases: 6. CDR3 length equals 15 residues. CDR3 residues: CASTEGQGHTGELFF. CDR3 nucleotides: TGTGCCAGCACCGAGGGACAGGGTCACACCGGGGAGCTGTTTTTT. The whole variable domain, remainder taken from reference TRBV5-4 and TRBJ2-2, is ETGVTQSPTHLIKTRGQQVTLRCSSQSGHNTVSWYQQALGQGPQFIFQYYREEENGRGNFPPRFSGLQFPNYSSELNVNALELDDSALYLCASTEGQGHTGELFFGEGSRLTVL.

The count of this clone is one. The chain employs TRBV4-2 and TRBJ1-4; D perhaps matches TRBD1 (6 bases). In germline, CDR1 is LGHNA, CDR2 YNFKEQ. V dropped 0 bases and J dropped 8 bases, with 10 bases sitting between them. The CDR3 length is 14 residues. This chain's CDR3 is CASSQDLQGEKLFF. CDR3 nucleotide sequence: TGTGCCAGCAGCCAAGATTTGCAGGGGGAAAAACTGTTTTTT.

The V and J genes are TRBV9 and TRBJ1-6, with D hard to call. With 0 bases removed from V and 12 bases from J, the gap between germline ends came to 13 bases. This CDR3 has 14 amino acids. Germline values: CDR1 SGDLS, CDR2 YYNGEE. The CDR3, as DNA: TGTGCCAGCAGCGTAGACACCTCATTTGGACCCCTCCACTTT. Protein sequence: CASSVDTSFGPLHF.

Worth noting for this clone: Other DNA sequences from this sample encode an identical CDR3 as well. V and J are TRBV5-1 and TRBJ2-3; D call uncertain. Trimming took 0 bases from V and 1 from J, leaving 6 bases between them. Per germline, CDR1 SGHRS and CDR2 YFSETQ. This CDR3 comprises 14 residues. The CDR3 nucleotides read TGCGCCAGCAGCTTGGTGGCAGGCACAGATACGCAGTATTTT. Amino acid sequence: CASSLVAGTDTQYF.

The gene calls are TRBV6-5 and TRBJ2-6; possible D gene TRBD1, 5 bases. There are 15 residues in the CDR3. The V and J ends lost 2 bases and 2 bases respectively, with 7 bases between them. The V gene's germline CDR1 is MNHEY and CDR2 SVGAGI. The DNA for the CDR3 is TGTGCCAGCAGTTACGGGGCCACTGGGGCCAACGTCCTGACTTTC. Its translation is CASSYGATGANVLTF.

This clone was seen more than once but under ten times. The genes are TRBV19 and TRBJ2-7, with D unresolved. CDR3 size: 11 residues. From germline, CDR1 is LNHDA and CDR2 SQIVND (reference sequence). Trimming left V 5 bases short and J 2 bases short, with 4 bases between. The chain's CDR3 is CASSSTYEQYF. CDR3 nucleotide sequence: TGTGCCAGTAGTTCAACCTACGAGCAGTACTTC.

The chain combines TRBV11-3 with TRBJ1-3; D not certain. Germline V gene lookup returns CDR1 SGHNT and CDR2 YENEEA. This CDR3 has 15 amino acids. Trimming stripped 4 bases from V and 0 bases from J, with 10 bases between. The CDR3 is CASSYGGDSGNTIYF. The CDR3 DNA reads TGTGCCAGCAGCTACGGAGGAGACTCTGGAAACACCATATATTTT.

This chain uses TRBV6-2 or TRBV6-3 with TRBJ2-3; a possible D gene is TRBD1 (5 bases). This CDR3 has 13 amino acids. Germline V gene lookup returns CDR1 MNHEY and CDR2 SVGEGT. Trimming stripped 2 bases from V and 6 bases from J, with 9 bases between. CDR3 loop: CASSYRGVDTQYF. CDR3 nucleotides: TGTGCCAGCAGTTACAGGGGTGTGGATACGCAGTATTTT.

The chain couples TRBV28 to TRBJ1-2; D gene ambiguous. Germline-derived CDR1 and CDR2 are MDHEN and SYDVKM. V shed 6 bases and J shed 3 bases, with 14 bases lying between them. The CDR3 sequence is 14 residues long. CDR3 nucleotides: TGTGCCAGCAGCTACGGGAGCCTGCACTATGGCTACACCTTC. Translation: CASSYGSLHYGYTF.

This chain joins TRBV4-1 and TRBJ1-3, with D tentatively TRBD1 (5 bases). Trimming left V 5 bases short and J 0 bases short, with 14 bases between. Per the germline V gene, CDR1 is MGHRA and CDR2 is YSYEKL. The CDR3 has 16 residues. This CDR3 reads CASSARTRDSGNTIYF. DNA of the CDR3: TGCGCCAGCAGCGCCCGGACAAGAGACTCTGGAAACACCATATATTTT.

The sample holds one count of this clone. V is TRBV6-4 and J is TRBJ2-3; 11 bases agree with TRBD2. The germline V gene encodes CDR1 MRHNA and CDR2 SNTAGT. The V and J ends lost 5 bases and 4 bases, in that order; junction bases with no gene match: 11. There are 17 residues in the CDR3. The CDR3 here is CASSPLAGGMYPDTQYF. Here the CDR3 DNA reads TGTGCCAGCAGTCCCCTAGCGGGGGGCATGTATCCAGATACGCAGTATTTT.

This clone was detected only a few times. The J gene is TRBJ1-2, the V gene TRBV5-8; D is undetermined. Germline V gene sequence: CDR1 SGHTS, CDR2 YDEGEE. The V end was cut by 0 bases, the J end by 0 bases, with 9 bases between. The CDR3 loop spans 15 amino acids. CDR3 sequence reads: CASSLGLIANYGYTF. DNA for the CDR3: TGTGCCAGCAGCTTGGGACTGATAGCTAACTATGGCTACACCTTC.

The chain recombines TRBV12-3 or TRBV12-4 with TRBJ1-5, with D perhaps TRBD1 (5 bases). The CDR3 loop spans 13 amino acids. V was pared by 6 bases and J by 7 bases, with 13 bases between. As DNA, the CDR3 is TGTGCCAGCAGCCAAGGGGCTCGCCAGCCCCAGCATTTT. Its translation is CASSQGARQPQHF.

This chain uses TRBV7-9 with TRBJ2-3; the D is unclear. The V end was cut by 5 bases, the J end by 2 bases, with 17 bases between. The CDR3 contains 16 residues. Germline assignment: CDR1 SEHNR and CDR2 FQNEAQ (reference sequence). CDR3 nucleotides: TGTGCCAGCAGCCCCCTAGTCACCGGAATCACAGATACGCAGTATTTT. It encodes CASSPLVTGITDTQYF.

The chain carries TRBV18 and TRBJ2-3; D call uncertain. With 0 bases removed from V and 3 bases from J, the gap between germline ends came to 4 bases. CDR1 is KGHSH and CDR2 is LQKENI in the germline V gene. The CDR3 covers 13 residues. The CDR3, as DNA: TGTGCCAGCTCACCACCTGAGACAGATACGCAGTATTTT. It translates to CASSPPETDTQYF.

This rearrangement joins TRBV2 to TRBJ1-2; 8 bases fit TRBD1. Germline V gene sequence: CDR1 SNHLY, CDR2 FYNNEI. Trimming removed 4 bases from V and 0 bases from J; junction bases left unmatched: 7. The CDR3 length is 16 residues. DNA of the CDR3: TGTGCCAGCAGTGTCCTAGACAGGGGCTCTAACTATGGCTACACCTTC. Residues: CASSVLDRGSNYGYTF.

On this clone: The sample has other DNA sequences that encode this CDR3 too. V and J are TRBV18 and TRBJ2-3, with 7 nucleotides matching TRBD1. V was pared by 1 base and J by 0 bases, with 1 base of the junction left unmatched. The CDR3 contains 15 residues. Per germline, CDR1 KGHSH and CDR2 LQKENI. CDR3 loop: CASSPQGASTDTQYF. The CDR3 DNA follows: TGTGCCAGCTCACCACAGGGGGCGAGCACAGATACGCAGTATTTT.

The chain carries TRBV7-3 and TRBJ1-1; D may be TRBD1 (6 bases). Germline assignment: CDR1 SGHTA and CDR2 FQGTGA. V was clipped by 4 bases and J by 6 bases, with 12 bases between them. The CDR3 totals 13 residues. CDR3 sequence: CASSSIRGSEAFF. CDR3 bases: TGTGCCAGCAGCTCTATCAGGGGCTCTGAAGCTTTCTTT.